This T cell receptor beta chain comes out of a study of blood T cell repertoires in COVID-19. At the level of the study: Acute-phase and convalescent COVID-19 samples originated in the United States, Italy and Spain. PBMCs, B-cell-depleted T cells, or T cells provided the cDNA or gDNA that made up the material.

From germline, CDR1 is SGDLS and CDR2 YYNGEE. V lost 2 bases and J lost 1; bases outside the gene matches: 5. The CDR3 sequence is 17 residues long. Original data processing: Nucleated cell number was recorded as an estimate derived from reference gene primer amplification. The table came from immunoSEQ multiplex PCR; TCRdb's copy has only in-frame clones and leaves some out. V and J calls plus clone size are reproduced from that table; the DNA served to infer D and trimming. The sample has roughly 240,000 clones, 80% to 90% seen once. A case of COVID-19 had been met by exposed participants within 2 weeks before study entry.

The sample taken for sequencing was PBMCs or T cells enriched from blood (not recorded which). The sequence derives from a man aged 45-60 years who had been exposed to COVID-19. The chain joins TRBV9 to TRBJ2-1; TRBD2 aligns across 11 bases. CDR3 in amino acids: CASSVSLAGGSYNEQFF. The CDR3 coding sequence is TGTGCCAGCAGCGTCAGTCTAGCGGGGGGTTCCTACAATGAGCAGTTCTTC.